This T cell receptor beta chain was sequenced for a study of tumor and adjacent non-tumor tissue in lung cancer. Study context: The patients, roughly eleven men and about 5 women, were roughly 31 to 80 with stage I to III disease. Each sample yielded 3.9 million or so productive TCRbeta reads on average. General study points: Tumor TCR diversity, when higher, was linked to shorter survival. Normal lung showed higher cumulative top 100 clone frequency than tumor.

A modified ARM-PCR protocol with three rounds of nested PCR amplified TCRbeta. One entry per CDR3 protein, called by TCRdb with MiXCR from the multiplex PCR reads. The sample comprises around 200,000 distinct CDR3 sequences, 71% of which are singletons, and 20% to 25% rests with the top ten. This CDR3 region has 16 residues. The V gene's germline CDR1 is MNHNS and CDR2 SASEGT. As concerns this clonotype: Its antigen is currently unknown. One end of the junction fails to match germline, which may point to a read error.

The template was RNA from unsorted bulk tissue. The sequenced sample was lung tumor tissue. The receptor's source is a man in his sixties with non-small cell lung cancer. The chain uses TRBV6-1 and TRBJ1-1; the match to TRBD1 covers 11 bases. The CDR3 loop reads CASGERWTGGWIEAFF. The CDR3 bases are TGTGCCAGCGGTGAGAGGTGGACAGGGGGCTGGATTGAAGCTTTCTTT.